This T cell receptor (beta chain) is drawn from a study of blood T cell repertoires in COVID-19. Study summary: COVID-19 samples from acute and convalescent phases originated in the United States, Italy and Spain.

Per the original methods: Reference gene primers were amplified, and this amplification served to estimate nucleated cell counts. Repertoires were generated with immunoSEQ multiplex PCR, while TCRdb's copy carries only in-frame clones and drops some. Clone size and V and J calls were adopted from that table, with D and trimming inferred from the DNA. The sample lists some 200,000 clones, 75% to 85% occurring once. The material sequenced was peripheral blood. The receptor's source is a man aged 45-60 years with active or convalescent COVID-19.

The CDR3 region is CAWSKAYSGEQYF. The CDR3 DNA sequence: TGTGCCTGGAGTAAAGCCTATTCGGGGGAGCAGTACTTC. The rearrangement joins TRBV30 to TRBJ2-7; D might be TRBD2 (5 bases). CDR3 length equals 13 residues. Germline V CDR1 and CDR2: GTSNPN, SVGIG (reference sequence). The V gene lost 2 bases and the J gene lost 7 bases, with 15 bases spanning the gap.